This T cell receptor (beta chain) was observed in a study of siplizumab effects on memory and regulatory T cells. The CDR3 runs 15 residues. Trimming took off 2 bases at V and 0 bases at J, with 11 bases between the two ends. Germline V lookup: CDR1 SGHRS, CDR2 YFSETQ. Notes on the study in general: Sequences below about 10^-5 frequency were poorly captured, and few alloreactive clones mapped to unstimulated subsets. Proliferating Tregs in siplizumab cultures were never verified as suppressive. Major contributors to the alloresponse seemed to be naive T cells, which also appeared more diverse than memory cells. Proliferating CD4+ or CD8+ clones, roughly 75-95% of them, lacked an assignable naive or memory phenotype.

Sequenced by immunoSEQ multiplex PCR; TCRdb stores in-frame clones only, minus some. The sample carries 70,000 or so clones, more than 80% recorded once. Comment on this clone: Its antigen remains unidentified.

The receptor comes from a human donor in good health. Source material: CD8+ T cells sorted from blood. J is TRBJ1-1 and V is TRBV5-1; TRBD1 is a possible D gene (5 bases). The CDR3 loop reads CASSLSQGMNTEAFF. CDR3 nucleotides: TGCGCCAGCAGCTTAAGTCAGGGAATGAACACTGAAGCTTTCTTT.